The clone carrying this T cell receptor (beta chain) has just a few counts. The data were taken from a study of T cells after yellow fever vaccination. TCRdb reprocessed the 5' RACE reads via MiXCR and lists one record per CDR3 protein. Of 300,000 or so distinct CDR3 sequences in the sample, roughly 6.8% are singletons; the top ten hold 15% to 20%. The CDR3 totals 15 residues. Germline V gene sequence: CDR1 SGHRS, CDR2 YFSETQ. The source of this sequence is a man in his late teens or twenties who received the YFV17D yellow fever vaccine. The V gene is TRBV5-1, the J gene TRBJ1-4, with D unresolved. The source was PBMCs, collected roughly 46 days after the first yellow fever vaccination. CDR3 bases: TGCGCGTGTACCCATGGACCGTCAACTAATGAAAAACTGTTTTTT. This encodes CACTHGPSTNEKLFF.